A selection of T cell receptor beta chains follows, all from one sample in a study of beta chain features in type 1 diabetes. Sequenced by immunoSEQ multiplex PCR; TCRdb stores in-frame clones only, minus some. The sample lists 300,000 to 400,000 clones; 8% to 10% were seen once. Input material: central memory CD4+ T cells from blood. These receptors all come from a man under 40 with type 1 diabetes. The CDR3 runs from the conserved cysteine through the conserved F or W. The D gene is left open where the match is weak. Clone size is stated in some rows and not others, as once, few, many or a class when expanded.

CASDDRWGTQYF	TGTGCCAGTGACGACAGGTGGGGGACCCAGTACTTC	TRBV19	TRBJ2-5	NA	NA
CASSQDLRTSVSGELFF	TGCGCCAGCAGCCAAGATCTAAGGACTAGTGTCTCCGGGGAGCTGTTTTTT	TRBV4-3	TRBJ2-2	TRBD2	few
CASSYSGTGLNTEAFF	TGTGCCAGCAGTTACTCCGGGACAGGCTTGAACACTGAAGCTTTCTTT	TRBV6-6	TRBJ1-1	TRBD1	few
CASSLGIQGVIGEQYF	TGCGCCAGCAGCTTGGGGATTCAGGGGGTAATAGGGGAGCAGTACTTC	TRBV5-1	TRBJ2-7	TRBD1	few
CASRIRFLGQGRETQYF	TGTGCCAGCAGGATCCGATTTCTGGGACAGGGGCGAGAGACCCAGTACTTC	TRBV27	TRBJ2-5	TRBD1	few
CASRAPDRGQSQAFF	TGTGCCAGTAGGGCTCCTGACAGGGGGCAAAGTCAAGCTTTCTTT	TRBV19	TRBJ1-1	TRBD1	NA
CASSLQPTNTEAFF	TGTGCCAGCAGCTTGCAGCCCACGAACACTGAAGCTTTCTTT	TRBV5-4	TRBJ1-1	NA	many
CASSLGASGGEETQYF	TGCGCCAGCAGCTTGGGGGCTAGCGGGGGAGAAGAGACCCAGTACTTC	TRBV5-1	TRBJ2-5	TRBD2	NA
CASSHRPTNEKLFF	TGTGCCAGCAGTCACAGGCCAACTAATGAAAAACTGTTTTTT	TRBV6-5	TRBJ1-4	NA	few
CAWRGRGNTEAFF	TGTGCCTGGAGGGGGCGCGGGAACACTGAAGCTTTCTTT	TRBV30	TRBJ1-1	NA	NA
CASSWGLALHEQYF	TGTGCCAGCAGCTGGGGACTAGCATTACACGAGCAGTACTTC	TRBV9	TRBJ2-7	TRBD2	NA
CASRGTGGRGTEAFF	TGTGCCAGTAGGGGGACAGGGGGCAGGGGCACTGAAGCTTTCTTT	TRBV19	TRBJ1-1	TRBD1	NA
CATSTGTGDNQPQHF	TGTGCCACCAGCACCGGGACAGGGGACAATCAGCCCCAGCATTTT	TRBV15	TRBJ1-5	TRBD1	few
CATRPGGTNEKLFF	TGTGCCACCAGGCCGGGAGGCACTAATGAAAAACTGTTTTTT	TRBV15	TRBJ1-4	NA	few
CATSRGTYEQYF	TGTGCCACCAGCAGAGGCACCTACGAGCAGTACTTC	TRBV15	TRBJ2-7	NA	NA
CASSSRPSDTQYF	TGTGCCAGCAGCTCGCGACCCAGCGATACGCAGTATTTT	TRBV7-2	TRBJ2-3	NA	few
CASSSYLDSQSQHF	TGTGCCAGCAGTTCTTACCTGGACAGCCAGTCCCAGCATTTT	TRBV7-2	TRBJ1-5	NA	many